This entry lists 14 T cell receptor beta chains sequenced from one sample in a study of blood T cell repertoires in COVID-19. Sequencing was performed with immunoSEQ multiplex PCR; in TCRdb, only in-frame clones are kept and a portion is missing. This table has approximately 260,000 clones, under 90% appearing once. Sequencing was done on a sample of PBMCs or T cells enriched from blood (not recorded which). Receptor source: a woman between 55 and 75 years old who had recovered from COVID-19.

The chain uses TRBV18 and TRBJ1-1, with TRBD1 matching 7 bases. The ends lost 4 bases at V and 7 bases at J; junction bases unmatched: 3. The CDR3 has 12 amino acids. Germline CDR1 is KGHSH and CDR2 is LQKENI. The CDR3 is CASSQTGNEAFF. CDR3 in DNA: TGTGCCAGCTCACAGACAGGGAATGAAGCTTTCTTT.

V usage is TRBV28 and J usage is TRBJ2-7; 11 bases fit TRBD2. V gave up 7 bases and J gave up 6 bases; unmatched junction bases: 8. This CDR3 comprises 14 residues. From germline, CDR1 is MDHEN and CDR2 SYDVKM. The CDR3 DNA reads TGTGCCAGCAAGTTAGCGGGAGGGCCGGTCGAGCAGTACTTC. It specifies CASKLAGGPVEQYF.

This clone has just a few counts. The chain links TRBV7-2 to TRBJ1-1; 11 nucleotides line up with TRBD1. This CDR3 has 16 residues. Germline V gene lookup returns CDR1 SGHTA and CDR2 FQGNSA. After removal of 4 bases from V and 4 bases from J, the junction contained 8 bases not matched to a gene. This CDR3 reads CASSSRTGGAITEAFF. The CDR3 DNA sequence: TGTGCCAGCAGCTCCCGGACAGGGGGCGCAATCACTGAAGCTTTCTTT.

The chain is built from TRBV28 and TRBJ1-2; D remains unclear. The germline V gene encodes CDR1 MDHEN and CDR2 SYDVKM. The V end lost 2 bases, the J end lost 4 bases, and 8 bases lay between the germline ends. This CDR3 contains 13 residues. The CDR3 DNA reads TGTGCCAGCAGTTTAGGCGGCCTCTATGGCTACACCTTC. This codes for CASSLGGLYGYTF.

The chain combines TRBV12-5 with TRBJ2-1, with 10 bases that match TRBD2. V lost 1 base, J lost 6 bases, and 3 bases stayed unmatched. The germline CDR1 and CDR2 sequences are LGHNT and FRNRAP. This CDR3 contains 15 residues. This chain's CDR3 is CASGLGAGGTNEQFF. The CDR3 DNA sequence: TGTGCTAGTGGTTTGGGAGCGGGGGGGACCAATGAGCAGTTCTTC.

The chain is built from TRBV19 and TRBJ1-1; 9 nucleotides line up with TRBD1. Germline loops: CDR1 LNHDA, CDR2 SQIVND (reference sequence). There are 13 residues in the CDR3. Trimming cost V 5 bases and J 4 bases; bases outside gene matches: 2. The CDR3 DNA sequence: TGTGCCAGTAGTGTACAGGGGGCCACTGAAGCTTTCTTT. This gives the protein CASSVQGATEAFF.

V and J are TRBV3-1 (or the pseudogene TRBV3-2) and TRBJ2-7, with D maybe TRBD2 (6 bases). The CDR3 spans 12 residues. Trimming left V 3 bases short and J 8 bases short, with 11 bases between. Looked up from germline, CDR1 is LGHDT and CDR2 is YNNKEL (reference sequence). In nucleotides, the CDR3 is TGTGCCAGCAGCCAGGACTATAGTCAGCAGTACTTC. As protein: CASSQDYSQQYF.

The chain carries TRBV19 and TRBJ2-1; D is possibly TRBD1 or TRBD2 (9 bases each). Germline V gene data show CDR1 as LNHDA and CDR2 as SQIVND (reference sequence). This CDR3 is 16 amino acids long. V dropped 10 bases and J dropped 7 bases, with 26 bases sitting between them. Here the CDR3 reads CATTGGEGTSRNEQFF. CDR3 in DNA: TGTGCCACGACAGGGGGTGAGGGGACTAGCAGGAATGAGCAGTTCTTC.

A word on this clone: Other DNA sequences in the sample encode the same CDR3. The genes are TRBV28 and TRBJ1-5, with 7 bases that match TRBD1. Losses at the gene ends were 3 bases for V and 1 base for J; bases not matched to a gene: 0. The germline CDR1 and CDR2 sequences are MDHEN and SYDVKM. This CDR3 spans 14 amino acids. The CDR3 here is CASSLGQSNQPQHF. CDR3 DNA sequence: TGTGCCAGCAGTTTGGGACAGAGCAATCAGCCCCAGCATTTT. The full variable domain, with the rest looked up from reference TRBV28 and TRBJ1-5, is DVKVTQSSRYLVKRTGEKVFLECVQDMDHENMFWYRQDPGLGLRLIYFSYDVKMKEKGDIPEGYSVSREKKERFSLILESASTNQTSMYLCASSLGQSNQPQHFGDGTRLSIL.

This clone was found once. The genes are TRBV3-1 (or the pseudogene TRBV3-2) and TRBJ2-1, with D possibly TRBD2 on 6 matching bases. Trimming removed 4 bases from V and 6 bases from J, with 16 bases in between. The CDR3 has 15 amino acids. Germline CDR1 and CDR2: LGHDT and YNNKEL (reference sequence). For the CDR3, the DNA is TGTGCCAGCAGCCGGGGGGTAGCAGCCCCCAATGAGCAGTTCTTC. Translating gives CASSRGVAAPNEQFF.

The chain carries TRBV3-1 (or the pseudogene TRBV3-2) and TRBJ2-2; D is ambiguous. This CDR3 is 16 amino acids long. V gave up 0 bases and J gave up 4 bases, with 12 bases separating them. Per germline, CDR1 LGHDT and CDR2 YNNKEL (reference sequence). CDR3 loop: CASSQEYLRSTGELFF. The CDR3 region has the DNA TGTGCCAGCAGCCAAGAGTACCTACGGTCCACCGGGGAGCTGTTTTTT.

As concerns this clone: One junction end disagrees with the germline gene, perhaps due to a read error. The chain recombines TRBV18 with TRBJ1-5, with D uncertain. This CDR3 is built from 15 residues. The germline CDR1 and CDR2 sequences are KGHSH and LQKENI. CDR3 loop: CASSPDMVSTQPQHF. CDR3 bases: TGTGCCAGCTCACCAGACATGGTCAGCACTCAGCCCCAGCATTTT.

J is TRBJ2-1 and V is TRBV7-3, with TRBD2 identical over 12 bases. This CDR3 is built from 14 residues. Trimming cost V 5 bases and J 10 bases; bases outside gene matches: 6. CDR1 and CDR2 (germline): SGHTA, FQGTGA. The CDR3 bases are TGTGCCAGCAGCCCTAGCGGGGGGGCTCGGGAGCAGTTCTTC. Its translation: CASSPSGGAREQFF.

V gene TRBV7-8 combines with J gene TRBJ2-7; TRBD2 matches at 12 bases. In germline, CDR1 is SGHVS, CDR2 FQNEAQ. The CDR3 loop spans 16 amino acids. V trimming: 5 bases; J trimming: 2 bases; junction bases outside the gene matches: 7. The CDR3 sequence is CASSPGTSGPPYEQYF. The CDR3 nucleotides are TGTGCCAGCAGCCCCGGGACTAGCGGGCCCCCCTACGAGCAGTACTTC.